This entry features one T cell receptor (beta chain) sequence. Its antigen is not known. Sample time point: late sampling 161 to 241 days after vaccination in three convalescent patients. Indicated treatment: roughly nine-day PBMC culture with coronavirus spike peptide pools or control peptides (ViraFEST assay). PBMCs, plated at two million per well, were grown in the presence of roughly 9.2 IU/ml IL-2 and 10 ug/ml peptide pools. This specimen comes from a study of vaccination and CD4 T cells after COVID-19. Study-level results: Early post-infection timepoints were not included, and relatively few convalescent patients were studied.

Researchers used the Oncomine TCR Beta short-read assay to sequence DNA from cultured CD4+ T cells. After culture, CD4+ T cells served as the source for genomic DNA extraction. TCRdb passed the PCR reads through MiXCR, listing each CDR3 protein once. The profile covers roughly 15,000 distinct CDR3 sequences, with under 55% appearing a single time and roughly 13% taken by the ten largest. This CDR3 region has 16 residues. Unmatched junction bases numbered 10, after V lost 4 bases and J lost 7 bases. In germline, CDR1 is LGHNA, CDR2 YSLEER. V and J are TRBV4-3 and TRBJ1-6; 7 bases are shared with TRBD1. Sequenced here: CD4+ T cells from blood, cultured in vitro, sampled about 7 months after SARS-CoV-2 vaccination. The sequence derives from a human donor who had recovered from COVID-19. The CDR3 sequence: CASSLDRLVANSPLHF. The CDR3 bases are TGCGCCAGCAGCCTGGACAGGCTTGTTGCAAATTCACCCCTCCACTTT.